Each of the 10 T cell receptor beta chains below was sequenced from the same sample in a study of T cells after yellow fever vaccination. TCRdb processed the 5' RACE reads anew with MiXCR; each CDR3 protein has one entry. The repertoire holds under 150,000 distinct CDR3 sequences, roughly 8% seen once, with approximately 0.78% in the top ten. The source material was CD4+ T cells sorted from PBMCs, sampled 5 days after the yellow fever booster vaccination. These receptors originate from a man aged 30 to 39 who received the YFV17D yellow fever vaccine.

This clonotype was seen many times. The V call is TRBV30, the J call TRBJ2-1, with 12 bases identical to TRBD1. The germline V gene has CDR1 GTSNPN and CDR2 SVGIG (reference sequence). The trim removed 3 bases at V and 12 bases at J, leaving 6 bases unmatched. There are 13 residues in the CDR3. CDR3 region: CAWSGDRGRGQFF. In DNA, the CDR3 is TGTGCCTGGAGCGGGGACAGGGGGCGAGGGCAGTTCTTC.

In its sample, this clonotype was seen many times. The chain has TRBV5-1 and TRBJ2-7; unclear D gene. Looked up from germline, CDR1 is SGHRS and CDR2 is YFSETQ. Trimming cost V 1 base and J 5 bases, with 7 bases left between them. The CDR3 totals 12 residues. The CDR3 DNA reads TGCGCCAGCAGCTTGAGAAGCGACGAGCAGTACTTC. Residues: CASSLRSDEQYF.

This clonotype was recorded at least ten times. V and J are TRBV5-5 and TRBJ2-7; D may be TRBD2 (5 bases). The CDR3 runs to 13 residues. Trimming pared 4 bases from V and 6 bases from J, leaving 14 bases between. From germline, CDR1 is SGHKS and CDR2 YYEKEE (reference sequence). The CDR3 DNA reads TGTGCCAGCAGCCCACTCGGGGTCTCCGAGCAGTACTTC. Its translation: CASSPLGVSEQYF.

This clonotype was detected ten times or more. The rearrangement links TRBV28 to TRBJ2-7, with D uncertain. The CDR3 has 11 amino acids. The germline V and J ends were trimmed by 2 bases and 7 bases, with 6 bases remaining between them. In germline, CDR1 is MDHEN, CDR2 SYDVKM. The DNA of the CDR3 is TGTGCCAGCAGTTTAGCCACGGAGCAGTACTTC. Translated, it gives CASSLATEQYF.

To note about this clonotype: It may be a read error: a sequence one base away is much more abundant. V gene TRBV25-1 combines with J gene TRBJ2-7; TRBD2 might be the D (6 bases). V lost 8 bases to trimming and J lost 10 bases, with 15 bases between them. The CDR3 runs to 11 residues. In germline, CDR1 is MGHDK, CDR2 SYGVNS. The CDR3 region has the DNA TGTGCCAGCTCCCGGGAGAGGGTTCAGTACTTC. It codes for CASSRERVQYF.

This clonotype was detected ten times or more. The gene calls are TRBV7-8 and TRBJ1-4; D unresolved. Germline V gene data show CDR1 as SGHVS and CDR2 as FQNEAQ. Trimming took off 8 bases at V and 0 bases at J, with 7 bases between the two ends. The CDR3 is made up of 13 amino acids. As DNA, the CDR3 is TGTGCCAGCGGAGGTACAACTAATGAAAAACTGTTTTTT. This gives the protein CASGGTTNEKLFF.

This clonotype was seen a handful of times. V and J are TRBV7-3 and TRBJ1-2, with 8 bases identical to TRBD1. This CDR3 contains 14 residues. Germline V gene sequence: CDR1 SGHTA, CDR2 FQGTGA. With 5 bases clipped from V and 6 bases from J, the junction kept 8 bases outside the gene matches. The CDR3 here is CASSPGQGVDGYTF. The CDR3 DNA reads TGTGCCAGCAGCCCAGGACAGGGTGTAGATGGCTACACCTTC.

The CDR3 spells CASSPGTGTERSDTQYF. The DNA of the CDR3 is TGTGCCAGCAGCCCCGGGACAGGGACCGAACGGTCGGATACGCAGTATTTT. This chain connects TRBV12-3 or TRBV12-4 to TRBJ2-3, with 9 bases matching TRBD1. The CDR3 sequence is 17 residues long. The ends lost 6 bases at V and 6 bases at J; junction bases unmatched: 16.

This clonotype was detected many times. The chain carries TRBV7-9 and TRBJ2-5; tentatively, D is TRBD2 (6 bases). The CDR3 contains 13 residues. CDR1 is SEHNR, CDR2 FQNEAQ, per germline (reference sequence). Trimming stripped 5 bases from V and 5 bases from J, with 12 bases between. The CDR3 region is CASSAVAGETQYF. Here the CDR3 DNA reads TGTGCCAGCAGCGCCGTGGCGGGGGAGACCCAGTACTTC. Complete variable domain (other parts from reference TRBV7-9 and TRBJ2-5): DTGVSQNPRHKITKRGQNVTFRCDPISEHNRLYWYRQTLGQGPEFLTYFQNEAQLEKSRLLSDRFSAERPKGSFSTLEIQRTEQGDSAMYLCASSAVAGETQYFGPGTRLLVL.

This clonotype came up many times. CDR3 amino acids: CASSSAGQQFF. CDR3 nucleotide sequence: TGTGCCAGCAGCTCAGCGGGTCAGCAGTTCTTC. This chain uses TRBV7-3 with TRBJ2-1, with D possibly being TRBD2 (6 bases). This CDR3 spans 11 amino acids. From germline, CDR1 is SGHTA and CDR2 FQGTGA. Trimming took off 4 bases at V and 11 bases at J, with 9 bases between the two ends.